These 23 T cell receptor beta chains were all obtained from the same sample, sequenced in a study of cytomegalovirus exposure and HLA in healthy donors. The PCR used 60 Vbeta and 13 Jbeta primers. Sequencing used immunoSEQ multiplex PCR; TCRdb keeps in-frame clones, though not all of them. The table has roughly 58,000 clones, roughly 80% seen once; the top ten hold under 5%. Sequenced: PBMCs. The source is a woman between 35 and 50 years old in good health and CMV-seronegative.

This chain connects TRBV5-4 to TRBJ2-5, with a possible D match to TRBD2 (5 bases). Per germline, CDR1 SGHNT and CDR2 YYREEE (reference sequence). This CDR3 has 16 amino acids. V dropped 2 bases and J dropped 2 bases, with 16 bases sitting between them. This chain's CDR3 is CASSFGVVRVQETQYF. The CDR3 nucleotides read TGTGCCAGCAGCTTCGGGGTAGTAAGGGTTCAAGAGACCCAGTACTTC.

This clone showed up just once. The genes are TRBV4-1 and TRBJ2-4; 11 nucleotides match TRBD2. Trimming at V came to 1 base and at J to 8 bases, leaving 7 bases not matched to a gene. CDR1 and CDR2 (germline): MGHRA, YSYEKL. The CDR3 contains 16 residues. The CDR3 region is CASSQGIAGGRDIQYF. The CDR3 region has the DNA TGCGCCAGCAGCCAAGGAATAGCGGGAGGGCGGGACATTCAGTACTTC.

This clone was observed a handful of times. This chain connects TRBV7-8 to TRBJ2-1; 8 bases agree with TRBD2. The CDR3 totals 17 residues. Germline assignment: CDR1 SGHVS and CDR2 FQNEAQ. V was pared by 2 bases and J by 5 bases, with 11 bases of the junction left unmatched. CDR3 region: CASSLPGSGGDDNEQFF. The CDR3 DNA reads as TGTGCCAGCAGCTTACCCGGAAGCGGGGGCGACGACAATGAGCAGTTCTTC.

The J gene is TRBJ2-7, the V gene TRBV4-3, with 9 bases aligning to TRBD1. With 3 bases clipped from V and 2 bases from J, the junction kept 5 bases outside the gene matches. Germline V CDR1 and CDR2: LGHNA, YSLEER. This CDR3 is built from 15 residues. The CDR3 DNA follows: TGCGCCAGCAGCCAGGCCCGGGACAGGGCCTACGAGCAGTACTTC. This sequence encodes CASSQARDRAYEQYF.

The rearrangement joins TRBV9 to TRBJ2-1; 10 positions agree with TRBD2. Germline loops: CDR1 SGDLS, CDR2 YYNGEE. The CDR3 is made up of 16 amino acids. V shed 0 bases and J 7 bases; nucleotides not matched to a gene: 7. The CDR3 reads CASSVGASGRRNEQFF. CDR3 bases: TGTGCCAGCAGCGTAGGGGCTAGCGGGAGACGAAATGAGCAGTTCTTC.

V and J are TRBV29-1 and TRBJ2-2; a weak D match, TRBD1 (6 bases). There are 12 residues in the CDR3. V was shortened by 7 bases and J by 6 bases, with 12 bases between the two germline ends. Germline CDR1 is SQVTM and CDR2 is ANQGSEA. CDR3 region: CSAYRVPGELFF. Here the CDR3 DNA reads TGCAGCGCCTACAGGGTCCCCGGGGAGCTGTTTTTT.

The chain uses TRBV28 and TRBJ1-3, with 8 nucleotides matching TRBD1. The V gene's germline CDR1 is MDHEN and CDR2 SYDVKM. V gave up 6 bases and J gave up 0 bases; unmatched junction bases: 4. The CDR3 extends over 15 amino acids. DNA of the CDR3: TGTGCCAGCAGGGTTACAGGGGGCTCTGGAAACACCATATATTTT. It translates to CASRVTGGSGNTIYF. Filled out from reference TRBV28 and TRBJ1-3, the complete variable domain reads DVKVTQSSRYLVKRTGEKVFLECVQDMDHENMFWYRQDPGLGLRLIYFSYDVKMKEKGDIPEGYSVSREKKERFSLILESASTNQTSMYLCASRVTGGSGNTIYFGEGSWLTVV.

The chain is built from TRBV28 and TRBJ2-2; maybe TRBD1 (7 bases). CDR1 and CDR2 (germline): MDHEN, SYDVKM. This CDR3 region has 14 residues. V was pared by 4 bases and J by 7 bases, with 13 bases between. The CDR3 region has the DNA TGTGCCAGCAGTTCGGGGGACAGTTTCGGGGAGCTGTTTTTT. It specifies CASSSGDSFGELFF.

The rearrangement links TRBV28 to TRBJ1-1; the D gene is possibly TRBD1 (5 bases). CDR3 length: 14 amino acids. V dropped 2 bases and J dropped 5 bases, with 12 bases sitting between them. CDR1 is MDHEN and CDR2 is SYDVKM in the germline V gene. In nucleotides, the CDR3 is TGTGCCAGCAGTTTAATGGGGGGACGAACTGAAGCTTTCTTT. Amino acids: CASSLMGGRTEAFF.

V is TRBV7-8 and J is TRBJ2-1, with 10 bases lining up with TRBD2. Looked up from germline, CDR1 is SGHVS and CDR2 is FQNEAQ. Trimming took 1 base from V and 6 from J; bases not matched to a gene: 9. This CDR3 contains 17 residues. CDR3 loop: CASSLVLLAGATNEQFF. CDR3 nucleotides: TGTGCCAGCAGCTTAGTTCTCCTAGCGGGAGCGACCAATGAGCAGTTCTTC.

This clone appeared a single time. This chain links TRBV14 with TRBJ1-3, with unresolved D. The CDR3 spans 17 residues. The V end lost 1 base, the J end lost 0 bases, and 13 bases lay between the germline ends. Germline assignment: CDR1 SGHDN and CDR2 FVKESK. CDR3 region: CASSQGLPWSSGNTIYF. CDR3 nucleotide sequence: TGTGCCAGCAGCCAAGGGTTACCCTGGAGCTCTGGAAACACCATATATTTT.

This clone was seen only a few times. The chain employs TRBV6-5 and TRBJ2-5; TRBD2 matches 10 bases. CDR1 and CDR2 (germline): MNHEY, SVGAGI. V shed 5 bases and J 1 base; nucleotides not matched to a gene: 4. The CDR3 totals 15 residues. For the CDR3, the DNA is TGTGCCAGCAGTCACTGGACTAGCGGCCAAGAGACCCAGTACTTC. It encodes CASSHWTSGQETQYF.

This clone showed up just a few times. This chain connects TRBV28 to TRBJ2-5; 7 bases are a match to TRBD1. CDR1 is MDHEN, CDR2 SYDVKM, per germline. The J segment lost 5 bases and the V segment lost 2 bases, leaving 8 bases of the junction unmatched. The CDR3 has 15 residues. The CDR3 DNA follows: TGTGCCAGCAGTTTAACCCCAGGGGGTGGGGAGACCCAGTACTTC. This gives the protein CASSLTPGGGETQYF.

This chain links TRBV11-2 with TRBJ2-2; D is possibly TRBD2 (6 bases). Trimming took 3 bases from V and 0 from J, leaving 8 bases between them. The CDR3 spans 15 residues. From germline, CDR1 is SGHAT and CDR2 FQNNGV. The CDR3 region has the DNA TGTGCCAGCAGCTTGGGACTCCCGAACACCGGGGAGCTGTTTTTT. Amino acid sequence: CASSLGLPNTGELFF.

The V call is TRBV28, the J call TRBJ1-5; 7 bases align to TRBD1. Germline values: CDR1 MDHEN, CDR2 SYDVKM. The CDR3 contains 13 residues. Trimming took 8 bases from V and 3 from J; bases not matched to a gene: 4. The CDR3 protein is CASGDSYNQPQHF. The CDR3 region has the DNA TGTGCCAGCGGGGACAGCTACAATCAGCCCCAGCATTTT.

The CDR3 DNA sequence: TGTGCCAGCAGTTTAGGAGGGCGTATGTTGGCTGAAGCTTTCTTT. Residues: CASSLGGRMLAEAFF. The rearrangement uses TRBV28 and TRBJ1-1; no firm D call. The CDR3 has 15 amino acids. Trimming removed 2 bases at V and 6 bases at J, with 16 bases between. CDR1 is MDHEN and CDR2 is SYDVKM in the germline V gene.

The rearrangement links TRBV9 to TRBJ2-1, with D perhaps matching TRBD1 (6 bases). Per the germline V gene, CDR1 is SGDLS and CDR2 is YYNGEE. CDR3 size: 16 residues. Trimming pared 0 bases from V and 6 bases from J, leaving 16 bases between. CDR3 sequence: CASSVAGEEPPNEQFF. CDR3 nucleotide sequence: TGTGCCAGCAGCGTAGCAGGGGAAGAACCACCCAATGAGCAGTTCTTC.

This clone showed up just a few times. V usage is TRBV18 and J usage is TRBJ2-5, with D possibly being TRBD1 (5 bases). The CDR3 covers 13 residues. V shed 1 base and J shed 2 bases, with 5 bases lying between them. Germline CDR1 reads KGHSH; CDR2 reads LQKENI. This chain's CDR3 is CASSPQGQETQYF. CDR3 nucleotide sequence: TGTGCCAGCTCACCACAGGGGCAAGAGACCCAGTACTTC.

The gene calls are TRBV28 and TRBJ1-2; 7 bases line up with TRBD1. V was pared by 3 bases and J by 1 base, with 2 bases of the junction left unmatched. This CDR3 region has 14 residues. Germline-derived CDR1 and CDR2 are MDHEN and SYDVKM. The CDR3 DNA follows: TGTGCCAGCAGTTTGGCAGGGGGTAACTATGGCTACACCTTC. Translated: CASSLAGGNYGYTF.

The V and J genes are TRBV7-3 and TRBJ2-3; D unresolved. Germline CDR1 is SGHTA and CDR2 is FQGTGA. The length of the CDR3 is 15 residues. With 3 bases removed from V and 0 bases from J, the gap between germline ends came to 10 bases. The CDR3 nucleotides are TGTGCCAGCAGCTTGGCAGGTTCTAGCACAGATACGCAGTATTTT. Amino acid sequence: CASSLAGSSTDTQYF.

This chain links TRBV9 with TRBJ2-2; D might be TRBD2 (6 bases). The CDR3 contains 15 residues. Germline V CDR1 and CDR2: SGDLS, YYNGEE. The V gene lost 0 bases and the J gene lost 5 bases, with 11 bases spanning the gap. The CDR3, as DNA: TGTGCCAGCAGCGTAGCTCACGGGGGAACCGGGGAGCTGTTTTTT. This codes for CASSVAHGGTGELFF.

The CDR3 DNA reads TGCGCCAGCAGCCAACTAGCGGGAGTAGAGACCCAGTACTTC. Amino acids: CASSQLAGVETQYF. V is TRBV4-1 and J is TRBJ2-5, with 10 bases fitting TRBD2. V lost 2 bases to trimming and J lost 4 bases; unmatched junction nucleotides: 1. CDR1 and CDR2 (germline): MGHRA, YSYEKL. This CDR3 is built from 14 residues.

The V gene is TRBV27, the J gene TRBJ2-7; D perhaps matches TRBD1 (6 bases). Germline V gene lookup returns CDR1 MNHEY and CDR2 SMNVEV (reference sequence). This CDR3 spans 13 amino acids. The V gene lost 6 bases and the J gene lost 3 bases, with 12 bases spanning the gap. CDR3 protein: CASSLRDNYEQYF. In nucleotides, the CDR3 is TGTGCCAGCAGCCTCCGGGACAACTACGAGCAGTACTTC.